The clone carrying this T cell receptor (beta chain) was seen a few times. Its antigen is still unknown. This sample was included in a study of beta chain features in type 1 diabetes. Study observations and caveats: Patients with Type 1 diabetes showed moderately but significantly shorter TCRB CDR3s in all four CD4+ subsets.

The CDR3 spans 15 residues. Germline V gene data show CDR1 as SQVTM and CDR2 as ANQGSEA. The sequenced template was cDNA made from the entire isolated RNA. The table came from immunoSEQ multiplex PCR; TCRdb's copy has only in-frame clones and leaves some out. The data hold 640,000 or so clones, with roughly 13% observed a single time. This receptor was obtained from a young man with type 1 diabetes. The gene calls are TRBV29-1 and TRBJ2-3; 9 bases map to TRBD2. What was sequenced was naive CD4+ T cells from blood. CDR3 protein: CSGPLAGGGEDTQYF. CDR3 sequence (DNA): TGCAGTGGTCCCTTGGCGGGAGGGGGGGAAGATACGCAGTATTTT.